The 8 T cell receptor beta chains reported below all come from one sample, sequenced in a study of STAT3 mutations in large granular lymphocyte leukemia (dated by TCRdb to 2018 to 2020). The paper's findings and limits, for the study overall: At least one immunodominant TCRbeta clonotype was identified in every T-LGLL patient, and multiple immunodominant subclonotypes were identified in about half of the T-LGLL patients.

Library creation used the immunoSEQ multiplex PCR assay. Not all clones reach the TCRdb copy of this immuneACCESS table, which keeps in-frame sequences only. Checked studies attribute under half of the gap to unresolved V genes and leave the rest unexplained. The sample data list around 6,600 clones, and nearly 35% of these were observed just once. Of the sample, about 15% is held by the ten largest clones. These receptors lack a known antigen. Specimen: peripheral blood mononuclear cells. All receptors derive from a woman aged 40-49 years with T-cell large granular lymphocyte leukemia. Some clones in this sample may be carry-over from other donors' samples. The age is the age at diagnosis.

This clone has more than one count but fewer than ten. This rearrangement joins TRBV6-5 to TRBJ2-7, with 7 bases fitting TRBD1. Germline CDR1 and CDR2: MNHEY and SVGAGI. The CDR3 loop spans 15 amino acids. With V trimmed by 2 bases and J by 5 bases, 9 bases remained unmatched. CDR3: CASSYQAGGMDEQYF. Here the CDR3 DNA reads TGTGCCAGCAGTTACCAGGCAGGGGGTATGGACGAGCAGTACTTC.

This sequence joins TRBV7-9 and TRBJ1-1; D gene ambiguous. Trimming left V 0 bases short and J 3 bases short, with 5 bases between. The CDR3 extends over 13 amino acids. Germline V gives CDR1 SEHNR, CDR2 FQNEAQ (reference sequence). CDR3 sequence (DNA): TGTGCCAGCAGCTTAGCGCGGTACACTGAAGCTTTCTTT. Translation gives CASSLARYTEAFF. Drawing the rest from reference TRBV7-9 and TRBJ1-1, the complete variable domain is DTGVSQNPRHKITKRGQNVTFRCDPISEHNRLYWYRQTLGQGPEFLTYFQNEAQLEKSRLLSDRFSAERPKGSFSTLEIQRTEQGDSAMYLCASSLARYTEAFFGQGTRLTVV.

This sequence joins TRBV30 and TRBJ1-5, with D possibly matching TRBD1 (6 bases). V was clipped by 2 bases and J by 4 bases, with 21 bases between them. There are 17 residues in the CDR3. Germline CDR1 and CDR2: GTSNPN and SVGIG (reference sequence). CDR3 sequence reads: CAWSNRGLTGGNQPQHF. CDR3 in DNA: TGTGCCTGGAGTAACCGGGGGCTCACAGGTGGAAATCAGCCCCAGCATTTT. Combining the CDR3 with reference TRBV30 and TRBJ1-5 gives the whole variable domain SQTIHQWPATLVQPVGSPLSLECTVEGTSNPNLYWYRQAAGRGLQLLFYSVGIGQISSEVPQNLSASRPQDRQFILSSKKLLLSDSGFYLCAWSNRGLTGGNQPQHFGDGTRLSIL.

This clone was counted between two and nine times. This rearrangement joins TRBV19 to TRBJ1-2, with D uncertain. CDR1 is LNHDA, CDR2 SQIVND, per germline (reference sequence). The CDR3 extends over 15 amino acids. Trimming cost V 3 bases and J 0 bases, with 11 bases left between them. CDR3 coding DNA: TGTGCCAGTAGTATTGCGGCAGCCACTAACTATGGCTACACCTTC. It is translated as CASSIAAATNYGYTF.

This clone was detected a few times. This chain links TRBV14 with TRBJ1-2; D gene ambiguous. The ends were cut back, 1 base at V and 5 bases at J, with 2 bases in the middle. CDR1 is SGHDN and CDR2 is FVKESK in the germline V gene. This CDR3 region has 11 residues. The CDR3 nucleotides are TGTGCCAGCAGCCAAGGGTATGGCTACACCTTC. Amino acid sequence: CASSQGYGYTF.

By sample fraction, this clone is large. The rearrangement links TRBV6-5 to TRBJ1-4; the D gene is possibly TRBD1 (5 bases). CDR1 and CDR2 (germline): MNHEY, SVGAGI. Trimming shortened V by 6 bases and J by 8 bases, and 13 bases separated the two germline ends. The CDR3 is 13 amino acids. CDR3 sequence reads: CASRPGVWEKLFF. CDR3 DNA: TGTGCCAGCAGACCGGGGGTTTGGGAAAAACTGTTTTTT.

V usage is TRBV7-2 and J usage is TRBJ1-1; D is uncertain. This CDR3 spans 14 amino acids. In germline, CDR1 is SGHTA, CDR2 FQGNSA. V was trimmed by 5 bases and J by 1 base, leaving 11 bases between them. The CDR3 loop reads CASSRTTANTEAFF. DNA of the CDR3: TGTGCCAGCAGCCGTACCACAGCGAACACTGAAGCTTTCTTT.

The V call is TRBV4-1, the J call TRBJ2-7; 14 bases agree with TRBD2. V was clipped by 0 bases and J by 3 bases; unmatched bases: 7. The CDR3 spans 18 residues. Germline V gives CDR1 MGHRA, CDR2 YSYEKL. CDR3 coding DNA: TGCGCCAGCAGCCAAGATTGGGGGACTAGCGGGAGCGTCTACGAGCAGTACTTC. Protein sequence: CASSQDWGTSGSVYEQYF.